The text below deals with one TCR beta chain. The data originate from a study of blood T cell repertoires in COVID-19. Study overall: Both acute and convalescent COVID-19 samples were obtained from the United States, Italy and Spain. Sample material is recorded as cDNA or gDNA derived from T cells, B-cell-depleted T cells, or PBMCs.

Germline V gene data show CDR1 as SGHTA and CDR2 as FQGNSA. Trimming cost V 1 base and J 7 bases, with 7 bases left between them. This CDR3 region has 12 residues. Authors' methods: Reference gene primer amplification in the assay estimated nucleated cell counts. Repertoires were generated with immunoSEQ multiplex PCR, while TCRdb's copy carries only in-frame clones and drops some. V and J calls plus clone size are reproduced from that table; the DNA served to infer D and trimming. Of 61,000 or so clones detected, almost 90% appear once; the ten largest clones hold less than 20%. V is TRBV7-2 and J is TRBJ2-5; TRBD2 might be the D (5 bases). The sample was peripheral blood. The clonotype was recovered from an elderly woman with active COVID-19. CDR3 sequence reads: CASSLDRGTQYF. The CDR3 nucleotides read TGTGCCAGCAGCTTAGACCGGGGGACCCAGTACTTC.